The rows below give T cell receptor beta chains drawn from one sample of a study of blood T cell repertoires in COVID-19. Measured with immunoSEQ multiplex PCR; TCRdb has only the in-frame clones, and not every one. The repertoire holds about 260,000 clones, around 89% seen once, with approximately 4% in the top ten. Source material: PBMCs or T cells enriched from blood (not recorded which). The source is a woman in her 30s with acute COVID-19. The CDR3 runs from the conserved cysteine through the conserved F or W. The order of the fields is CDR3 DNA, CDR3 protein, clone size, V gene, J gene, D gene. A D gene is named only where the DNA matches it firmly. Clone size is shown for a subset of rows, as once, few, many or a class of expanded clone.

DNA: TGTGCCAGCACCTTGGGGGGGGCTCCCGAGCAGTATTTT; CDR3: CASTLGGAPEQYF; size: once; V: TRBV11-2; J: TRBJ2-3; D: .
DNA: TGCGCCAGTCAAGCGGGGAGGGAGGAAGGTAGGGCCAACGTCCTGACTTTC; CDR3: CASQAGREEGRANVLTF; size: .; V: TRBV10-1; J: TRBJ2-6; D: TRBD2
DNA: TGTGCCAGCAGTTTAACGCGACAGGGAAACTATGGCTACACCTTC; CDR3: CASSLTRQGNYGYTF; size: .; V: TRBV27; J: TRBJ1-2; D: TRBD1
DNA: TGTGCCTGGTCCGGGACACCGAACACCGGGGAGCTGTTTTTT; CDR3: CAWSGTPNTGELFF; size: .; V: TRBV30; J: TRBJ2-2; D: .
DNA: TGTGCCAGCAGGACATCGGTCACCTACGAGCAGTACTTC; CDR3: CASRTSVTYEQYF; size: .; V: TRBV6-5; J: TRBJ2-7; D: .
DNA: TGCGCCAGCAGCCAAGAACAGGGGGCCGACTACGAGCAGTACTTC; CDR3: CASSQEQGADYEQYF; size: .; V: TRBV4-1; J: TRBJ2-7; D: TRBD1
DNA: TGTGCCAGCAGCCAAGATCTTACAGGAAACTATGGCTACACCTTC; CDR3: CASSQDLTGNYGYTF; size: once; V: TRBV14; J: TRBJ1-2; D: .
DNA: TGCAGCGCCGGACTAGCGGGAGGAGAGCAGTTCTTC; CDR3: CSAGLAGGEQFF; size: .; V: TRBV29-1; J: TRBJ2-1; D: TRBD2
DNA: TGCGCCAGCAGCCTCTTATTCCCGGGACTAGCGGGAGGGCCCACCGGGGAGCTGTTTTTT; CDR3: CASSLLFPGLAGGPTGELFF; size: .; V: TRBV4-1; J: TRBJ2-2; D: TRBD2
DNA: TGTGCCAGCAGCTTAGATCTCTTTCACGCGGCGGTTCCCTACGAGCAGTACTTC; CDR3: CASSLDLFHAAVPYEQYF; size: .; V: TRBV11-2; J: TRBJ2-7; D: .
DNA: TGTGCCAGCAGCCAGGATCACCTCACCGGGTGGGACAGGGGTCCCCACGCAGATACGCAGTATTTT; CDR3: CASSQDHLTGWDRGPHADTQYF; size: once; V: TRBV3-1/TRBV3-2; J: TRBJ2-3; D: TRBD1
DNA: TGTGCCAGCAGCTCCCTTCTTAGGGGTGCAGGGGCCAATTCACCCCTCCACTTT; CDR3: CASSSLLRGAGANSPLHF; size: .; V: TRBV11-2; J: TRBJ1-6; D: .
DNA: TGTGCCAGCAGTTACCCGGGACAGGGCTTTGGCTACACCTTC; CDR3: CASSYPGQGFGYTF; size: .; V: TRBV6-2/TRBV6-3; J: TRBJ1-2; D: TRBD1
DNA: TGTGCCAGCAGGCGGACAGGGGGTGAAGGCGAGCAGTACTTC; CDR3: CASRRTGGEGEQYF; size: .; V: TRBV27; J: TRBJ2-7; D: TRBD1
DNA: TGTGCCAGCAGCCATACAGCTTACTCTGGAAACACCATATATTTT; CDR3: CASSHTAYSGNTIYF; size: .; V: TRBV14; J: TRBJ1-3; D: .
DNA: TGTGCCAGCAGCCAAGACTCTGCGGCGGAGACCCAGTACTTC; CDR3: CASSQDSAAETQYF; size: .; V: TRBV3-1/TRBV3-2; J: TRBJ2-5; D: .
DNA: TGTGCCAGCAGCCAATGGGAGGGTCAGGAGCAGTACTTC; CDR3: CASSQWEGQEQYF; size: .; V: TRBV7-6; J: TRBJ2-7; D: TRBD2
DNA: TGTGCCAGCAGCCTAGGGAGGGGAAGCAATCAGCCCCAGCATTTT; CDR3: CASSLGRGSNQPQHF; size: .; V: TRBV11-2; J: TRBJ1-5; D: .
DNA: TGCGCCAGCAGCCTCCAGGGGGGATCCTCGGGCACCGGGGAGCTGTTTTTT; CDR3: CASSLQGGSSGTGELFF; size: once; V: TRBV4-1; J: TRBJ2-2; D: .
DNA: TGTGCCAGCACCAAACAACCGACTAGCGAATACGAGCAGTACTTC; CDR3: CASTKQPTSEYEQYF; size: .; V: TRBV5-6; J: TRBJ2-7; D: TRBD2
DNA: TGCAGCGTTGAGGGCTGGCCCACAGATACGCAGTATTTT; CDR3: CSVEGWPTDTQYF; size: .; V: TRBV29-1; J: TRBJ2-3; D: .
DNA: TGCGCCAGCAGCCAACCCGGGACAGGGAATGAGCAGTTCTTC; CDR3: CASSQPGTGNEQFF; size: .; V: TRBV4-1; J: TRBJ2-1; D: TRBD1
DNA: TGTGCCAGCAGCCGACCCGGACAGGGGTACACTGAAGCTTTCTTT; CDR3: CASSRPGQGYTEAFF; size: .; V: TRBV6-5; J: TRBJ1-1; D: TRBD1
DNA: TGTGCCACCAGTGGCGGGTATGGCTACACCTTC; CDR3: CATSGGYGYTF; size: .; V: TRBV24-1; J: TRBJ1-2; D: .
DNA: TGCAGCGTTGTGGGGATAGGGGGAACAAACACTGAAGCTTTCTTT; CDR3: CSVVGIGGTNTEAFF; size: many; V: TRBV29-1; J: TRBJ1-1; D: .
DNA: TGTGCCAGCAGTCTCACAGATTATAATTCACCCCTCCACTTT; CDR3: CASSLTDYNSPLHF; size: .; V: TRBV28; J: TRBJ1-6; D: .
DNA: TGTGCCAGCAGCGCAACAGGTATGAACACTGAAGCTTTCTTT; CDR3: CASSATGMNTEAFF; size: .; V: TRBV11-3; J: TRBJ1-1; D: .
DNA: TGTGCCAGCAGTAGAAGAGGACAGGGGAATCAGCCCCAGCATTTT; CDR3: CASSRRGQGNQPQHF; size: .; V: TRBV28; J: TRBJ1-5; D: TRBD1
DNA: TGTGCCAGTAGTATAGGGACACCCGACTACGAGCAGTACTTC; CDR3: CASSIGTPDYEQYF; size: few; V: TRBV19; J: TRBJ2-7; D: .
DNA: TGTGCCAGCAGCCGAGGGGGCTACATCACAGATACGCAGTATTTT; CDR3: CASSRGGYITDTQYF; size: .; V: TRBV4-2; J: TRBJ2-3; D: TRBD1
DNA: TGTGCCAGCAGCTTGGCCCATGGGAGTACTGAAGCTTTCTTT; CDR3: CASSLAHGSTEAFF; size: .; V: TRBV5-4; J: TRBJ1-1; D: .
DNA: TGCGCCAGCAGCCAAGATGCCGGGACAGGGCATTCACCCCTCCACTTT; CDR3: CASSQDAGTGHSPLHF; size: .; V: TRBV4-1; J: TRBJ1-6; D: TRBD1
DNA: TGCGCCAGCAGCTTGGCCGGGGAATACGAGCAGTACTTC; CDR3: CASSLAGEYEQYF; size: .; V: TRBV5-1; J: TRBJ2-7; D: .
DNA: TGTGCCAGCAGTCAAGGACTGACTAGCGGGATGGGAGAGACCCAGTACTTC; CDR3: CASSQGLTSGMGETQYF; size: few; V: TRBV28; J: TRBJ2-5; D: TRBD2
DNA: TGTGCCAGCAGCCGCTCCGGGACAGCTACCTACGAGCAGTACTTC; CDR3: CASSRSGTATYEQYF; size: .; V: TRBV27; J: TRBJ2-7; D: TRBD1
DNA: TGTGCCAGTAGTATAGCCCGGGGTTACGAGCAGTACTTC; CDR3: CASSIARGYEQYF; size: .; V: TRBV19; J: TRBJ2-7; D: .
DNA: TGTGCCAGCGAATCAACATGGGCCTCGAACACCGGGGAGCTGTTTTTT; CDR3: CASESTWASNTGELFF; size: .; V: TRBV28; J: TRBJ2-2; D: .
DNA: TGCGCCAGCAGTGAGTCTCGACTAGCGGGAAGGACGAACACCGGGGAGCTGTTTTTT; CDR3: CASSESRLAGRTNTGELFF; size: .; V: TRBV10-1; J: TRBJ2-2; D: TRBD2
DNA: TGTGCCAGCAGGACCGGGACTAGCCCTACTCGAAACACCGGGGAGCTGTTTTTT; CDR3: CASRTGTSPTRNTGELFF; size: once; V: TRBV5-5; J: TRBJ2-2; D: TRBD2
DNA: TGTGCCAGTGCGTGGGGGCCTAACTATGGCTACACCTTC; CDR3: CASAWGPNYGYTF; size: .; V: TRBV27; J: TRBJ1-2; D: .